This is a list of T cell receptor beta chains from one sample in a study of T cells in Graves' hyperthyroidism and ophthalmopathy. TCRdb processed the multiplex PCR reads anew with MiXCR; each CDR3 protein has one entry. Found here are 500,000 to 750,000 distinct CDR3 sequences, roughly 14% of them singletons; the top ten hold around 6.6%. The sequenced sample consisted of blood. The receptors stem from a woman in her twenties or thirties with Graves' hyperthyroidism. Both conserved end residues are part of each CDR3. D genes are given only for firm matches. Not all rows give a size; the values are once, few, many and, for expanded clones, a class.

j_call clone_size d_call v_call cdr3_nt cdr3_aa
TRBJ1-5 many TRBD1 TRBV7-2 TGTGCCAGCAGCCCAGGGGGGTATGGCAATCAGCCCCAGCATTTT CASSPGGYGNQPQHF
TRBJ2-5 few . TRBV20-1 TGCAGTGCTAGGCAGGGAACCCAAGAGACCCAGTACTTC CSARQGTQETQYF
TRBJ2-5 many TRBD2 TRBV7-2 TGTGCCAGCAGCTTAGTTACTAGCGGGAGGTTCCGGGAGACCCAGTACTTC CASSLVTSGRFRETQYF
TRBJ2-5 many TRBD2 TRBV11-2 TGTGCCAGCAGCGAGACTAGCGGGAGTTGGGAGACCCAGTACTTC CASSETSGSWETQYF
TRBJ1-1 few . TRBV18 TGTGCCAGCTCACTAAATTCCGAGGGGATGGTCACTGAAGCTTTCTTT CASSLNSEGMVTEAFF
TRBJ2-5 . . TRBV18 TGTGCCAGCTCACCACGACAGGCCCGACAGTCAGAGACCCAGTACTTC CASSPRQARQSETQYF
TRBJ2-7 many . TRBV7-2 TGTGCCAGCAGCTTAGCTGCGGGAATGGGTTACGAGCAGTACTTC CASSLAAGMGYEQYF
TRBJ1-6 few . TRBV12-3/TRBV12-4 TGTGCCAGCGCCAAGGGGGGGCGATATAATTCACCCCTCCACTTT CASAKGGRYNSPLHF
TRBJ2-1 many . TRBV10-2 TGCGCCAGCAGTGAGGAGCGCAGGGTTTCGGACAATGAGCAGTTCTTC CASSEERRVSDNEQFF
TRBJ1-2 many . TRBV29-1 TGCAGCGTTGGAAACCTCCGGGGCTACACCTTC CSVGNLRGYTF